The 6 T cell receptor beta chains below were found in one sample sequenced in a study of response to subunit inactivated influenza vaccine. MiXCR, run by TCRdb on the RT-PCR reads, gives a single entry per CDR3 protein. The profile covers about 480,000 distinct CDR3 sequences, with approximately 13% appearing a single time and around 14% taken by the ten largest. The sample was PBMCs from blood, taken roughly 47 days after vaccination. The receptors here all came from a man aged 45 to 65 who received an inactivated influenza vaccine.

This clonotype was seen only a few times. The gene calls are TRBV5-1 and TRBJ1-2; the match to TRBD1 covers 9 bases. The CDR3 loop spans 16 amino acids. J was trimmed by 5 bases and V by 0 bases; bases with no gene match: 8. Germline-derived CDR1 and CDR2 are SGHRS and YFSETQ. CDR3 DNA sequence: TGCGCCAGCAGCTTGGGTATGGGACAGGGAACGTATGGCTACACCTTC. Translated, it gives CASSLGMGQGTYGYTF.

This clonotype was seen only a few times. The genes are TRBV28 and TRBJ1-1, with a tentative D call TRBD1 (6 bases). Germline V CDR1 and CDR2: MDHEN, SYDVKM. Between the trimmed V and J ends, which lost 5 bases and 5 bases, there was a span of 18 bases. The CDR3 contains 15 residues. CDR3 DNA sequence: TGTGCCAGCAGTCCCCTCGTCGGGGGCACAACTGAAGCTTTCTTT. Protein: CASSPLVGGTTEAFF.

This clonotype was counted only a few times. V and J are TRBV5-5 and TRBJ2-5; no definite D call. Germline V gene lookup returns CDR1 SGHKS and CDR2 YYEKEE (reference sequence). This CDR3 has 11 amino acids. V dropped 4 bases and J dropped 9 bases, with 10 bases sitting between them. The CDR3, as DNA: TGTGCCAGCAGCGCGGAGTTGTCCCAGTACTTC. This encodes CASSAELSQYF.

This clonotype was seen a handful of times. The chain joins TRBV10-3 to TRBJ2-3, with D perhaps TRBD2 (5 bases). The V end was cut by 11 bases, the J end by 2 bases, with 20 bases between. The length of the CDR3 is 15 residues. Germline loops: CDR1 ENHRY, CDR2 SYGVKD. The DNA for the CDR3 is TGTGCCTCCTTCAGCGGCAATGCCCTCACAGATACGCAGTATTTT. Its protein is CASFSGNALTDTQYF.

This chain connects TRBV24-1 to TRBJ2-1; the D call may be TRBD1 or TRBD2 (5 bases each). V lost 2 bases and J lost 7, with 11 bases in between. The CDR3 runs 14 residues. Germline-derived CDR1 and CDR2 are KGHDR and SFDVKD. The CDR3: CATSDWAGRNEQFF. CDR3 nucleotide sequence: TGTGCCACCAGTGATTGGGCAGGGAGAAATGAGCAGTTCTTC.

This clonotype turned up a few times. The chain links TRBV4-1 to TRBJ2-1, with 13 bases lining up with TRBD2. CDR1 is MGHRA, CDR2 YSYEKL, per germline. The V gene end was trimmed by 2 bases and the J gene end by 6 bases; junction bases not matched to a gene: 4. CDR3 length: 16 residues. The CDR3 is CASSQSGTSGVNEQFF. For the CDR3, the DNA is TGCGCCAGCAGCCAATCCGGGACTAGCGGGGTCAATGAGCAGTTCTTC.